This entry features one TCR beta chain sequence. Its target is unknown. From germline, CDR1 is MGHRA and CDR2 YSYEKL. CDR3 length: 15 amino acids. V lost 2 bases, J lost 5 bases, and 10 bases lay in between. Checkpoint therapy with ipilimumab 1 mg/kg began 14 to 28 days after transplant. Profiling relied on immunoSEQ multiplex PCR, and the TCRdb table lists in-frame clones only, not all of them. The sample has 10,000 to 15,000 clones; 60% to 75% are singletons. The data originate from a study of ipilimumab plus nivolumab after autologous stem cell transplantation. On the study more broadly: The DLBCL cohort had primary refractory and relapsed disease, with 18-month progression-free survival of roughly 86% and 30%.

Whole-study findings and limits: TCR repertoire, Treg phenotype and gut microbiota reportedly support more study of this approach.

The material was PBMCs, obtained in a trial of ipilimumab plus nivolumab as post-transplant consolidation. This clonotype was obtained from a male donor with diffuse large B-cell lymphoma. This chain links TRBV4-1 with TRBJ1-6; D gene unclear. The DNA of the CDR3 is TGCGCCAGCAGCCAAATCTACAGCAATAATTCACCCCTCCACTTT. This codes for CASSQIYSNNSPLHF.